This T cell receptor beta chain was retrieved from a study of blood T cell repertoires in COVID-19. For the study at large: COVID-19 samples, acute and convalescent, were from the United States, Italy and Spain. The analysed material was cDNA or gDNA that came from T cells, B-cell-depleted T cells, or PBMCs.

Participants' reported clinical history set cohort assignment. What the recovered Cohort 3 donors had was two negative PCRs, clearance, or symptom resolution. TCRdb's copy holds only in-frame clones and misses some; the assay was immunoSEQ multiplex PCR. The sample yields 200,000 to 250,000 clones, roughly nine tenths seen once. V lost 1 base to trimming and J lost 2 bases; unmatched junction nucleotides: 16. The CDR3 consists of 21 residues. In germline, CDR1 is SGHRS, CDR2 YFSETQ. The receptor was derived from a man aged 25-45 years who had recovered from COVID-19. This sequence joins TRBV5-1 and TRBJ2-1; 12 bases match TRBD2. Sequenced sample: PBMCs or T cells enriched from blood (not recorded which). The CDR3 bases are TGCGCCAGCAGCTTGACGTTGGGAAGCCTAGCGGGAGGGGGCACCTACAATGAGCAGTTCTTC. This sequence encodes CASSLTLGSLAGGGTYNEQFF.